The 2 T cell receptor beta chains below were found in one sample sequenced in a study of yellow fever vaccine responses in identical twins (dated by TCRdb to 2017 to 2018). The library was prepared using RT-PCR. Sequenced on an Illumina HiSeq 2500. TCRdb ran its own pipeline on the public reads, namely fastp trimming at Q25 and MiXCR clone calling, and kept in-frame beta chains. Identical CDR3 proteins give one entry, which carries the most common genes and DNA. The sample records about 13,000 distinct CDR3 sequences, around four fifths of which are singletons. Approximately 1.5% of the sample is held by the ten biggest clonotypes. Sequenced material: T cells from blood (PBMCs), unsorted or a sorted subset (not recorded which), taken before or after yellow fever vaccination (not recorded which). These receptors all come from a woman aged 18-30 years who received the yellow fever vaccine. Donor details come from another sample of the same person, matched by shared clones.

This clonotype was counted only a few times. The chain recombines TRBV7-9 with TRBJ2-1, with D tentatively TRBD2 (6 bases). Trimming removed 6 bases from V and 0 bases from J, with 12 bases in between. This CDR3 spans 15 amino acids. Germline-derived CDR1 and CDR2 are SEHNR and FQNEAQ (reference sequence). CDR3 bases: TGTGCCAGCAGTTCACACGGGAGCTCCTACAATGAGCAGTTCTTC. Its protein is CASSSHGSSYNEQFF.

V gene TRBV20-1 combines with J gene TRBJ2-1; no firm D call. The CDR3 has 11 residues. Germline values: CDR1 DFQATT, CDR2 SNEGSKA (reference sequence). V was clipped by 8 bases and J by 6 bases, with 11 bases between them. CDR3 region: CSPREVNEQFF. DNA of the CDR3: TGCAGTCCCAGAGAGGTCAATGAGCAGTTCTTC.